The entry that follows covers one TCR beta chain sequence. The target antigen is unknown. This sample was taken from a study of CD8 T cells in ankylosing spondylitis. The germline V gene encodes CDR1 MNHNS and CDR2 SASEGT. Deletions cut 8 bases from V and 2 bases from J, with 11 bases between. The CDR3 consists of 13 residues. Scientists made TCR beta libraries using quantitative 5'-RACE with molecular barcodes. Using its own MiXCR run on the 5' RACE reads, TCRdb lists one record per CDR3 protein. Among roughly 100,000 distinct CDR3 sequences, less than 25% were seen once, and the ten largest hold more than 9%. Findings and caveats of the study: Reportedly, disease-linked clones are significantly enriched in ankylosing spondylitis patients' matched synovial fluid.

This TCR was recovered from a male donor with ankylosing spondylitis. The chain has TRBV6-1 and TRBJ2-3; D remains ambiguous. The specimen was synovial fluid, either unsorted or a sorted T cell fraction (not recorded which). CDR3 residues: CASARYPTDTQYF. DNA of the CDR3: TGTGCCAGCGCCAGATATCCCACAGATACGCAGTATTTT.